Shown below are 7 T cell receptor beta chains from a single sample sequenced in a study of CD8 T cells in Susac syndrome. Random hexamers were used to reverse transcribe roughly 0.5 to 1 ug of RNA. Each CDR3 protein gets one entry after TCRdb re-called the immunoSEQ multiplex PCR reads with MiXCR. This table holds 120,000 or so distinct CDR3 sequences, around 94% found once. The sequencing sample was made of CD8+ T cells from PBMCs. These receptors were collected from a human donor with Susac syndrome.

The CDR3 loop is CASREPDTGELFF. DNA of the CDR3: TGTGCCAGCAGAGAGCCCGACACCGGGGAGCTGTTTTTT. This rearrangement joins TRBV9 to TRBJ2-2; D not certain. CDR3 size: 13 residues. Germline assignment: CDR1 SGDLS and CDR2 YYNGEE. Trimming stripped 5 bases from V and 3 bases from J, with 8 bases between.

The rearrangement joins TRBV27 to TRBJ2-7; 9 bases align to TRBD2. This CDR3 has 15 amino acids. With 5 bases clipped from V and 7 bases from J, the junction kept 12 bases outside the gene matches. Germline V lookup: CDR1 MNHEY, CDR2 SMNVEV (reference sequence). CDR3 coding DNA: TGTGCCAGCAGTCTCCAGATAGCGGGGGCTGAAGAGCAGTACTTC. Its protein is CASSLQIAGAEEQYF.

The chain joins TRBV20-1 to TRBJ2-7; D ambiguous. The V end was cut by 2 bases, the J end by 1 base, with 12 bases between. Germline lookup yields CDR1 DFQATT and CDR2 SNEGSKA (reference sequence). CDR3 length: 14 amino acids. CDR3 protein: CSARLGSDSYEQYF. As DNA, the CDR3 is TGCAGTGCTAGATTGGGCAGCGATTCCTACGAGCAGTACTTC.

The V and J genes are TRBV20-1 and TRBJ2-7; D is unclear. Germline V CDR1 and CDR2: DFQATT, SNEGSKA (reference sequence). Trimming took off 3 bases at V and 0 bases at J, with 9 bases between the two ends. The CDR3 is made up of 13 amino acids. The CDR3 is CSASGLSSYEQYF. The CDR3 DNA reads as TGCAGTGCTAGCGGTCTAAGCTCCTACGAGCAGTACTTC.

This chain joins TRBV7-9 and TRBJ1-2, with TRBD1 as a possible D gene (5 bases). The CDR3 consists of 15 residues. The ends were cut back, 4 bases at V and 3 bases at J, with 15 bases in the middle. Germline V gene data show CDR1 as SEHNR and CDR2 as FQNEAQ (reference sequence). The CDR3 nucleotides read TGTGCCAGCAGCTCCTTAGGGGTGTTCGACTATGGCTACACCTTC. Translating it yields CASSSLGVFDYGYTF.

The V gene is TRBV30, the J gene TRBJ1-1, with D hard to call. Germline loops: CDR1 GTSNPN, CDR2 SVGIG (reference sequence). Between the trimmed V and J ends, which lost 2 bases and 3 bases, there was a span of 10 bases. CDR3 size: 13 residues. The CDR3 here is CAWSLDRDTEAFF. As DNA, the CDR3 is TGTGCCTGGAGTCTAGACCGGGACACTGAAGCTTTCTTT.

The chain combines TRBV29-1 with TRBJ2-5; no definite D call. The length of the CDR3 is 12 residues. The ends were cut back, 4 bases at V and 1 base at J, with 7 bases in the middle. Germline V gives CDR1 SQVTM, CDR2 ANQGSEA. The CDR3 sequence is CSVGSSQETQYF. CDR3 nucleotide sequence: TGCAGCGTTGGGTCTAGCCAAGAGACCCAGTACTTC.